The source of this T cell receptor beta chain is a study of blood T cell repertoires in COVID-19. Study background: Acute-phase and convalescent COVID-19 samples originated in the United States, Italy and Spain. In each case, the material was cDNA or gDNA derived from T cells, B-cell-depleted T cells, or PBMCs.

The authors' processing: Amplification of reference gene primers was used by the study to estimate nucleated cell counts. Only in-frame clones appear in the TCRdb table, and some are missing; sequencing was by immunoSEQ multiplex PCR. The DNA was the basis for D and trimming; V, J and clone size are from that table. Among under 250,000 clones, about 89% were seen once, and the ten largest hold around 6.9%. The sample comprised peripheral blood. The TCR comes from a man aged 60-69 years who had recovered from COVID-19.

The CDR3 DNA reads as TGTGCCAGCAGTCCAAAAGGGGATTGGAATTCACCCCTCCACTTT. Amino acid sequence: CASSPKGDWNSPLHF. This chain links TRBV6-5 with TRBJ1-6; D might be TRBD1 (5 bases). Germline CDR1 MNHEY, CDR2 SVGAGI. V lost 5 bases and J lost 7, with 15 bases in between. This CDR3 spans 15 amino acids.